The 17 T cell receptor beta chains presented below share a single source sample, sequenced in a study of cytomegalovirus exposure and HLA in healthy donors. Primers included in the PCR were 60 Vbeta and 13 Jbeta primers. Only in-frame clones appear in the TCRdb table, and some are missing; sequencing was by immunoSEQ multiplex PCR. The profile covers 200,000 or so clones, with about 75% appearing a single time and around 1.8% taken by the ten largest. Sequenced input: PBMCs. These receptors were obtained from a man aged 18 to 29 in good health and CMV-seronegative.

This chain's CDR3 is CAWDRQGMNTEAFF. DNA for the CDR3: TGTGCCTGGGATCGACAGGGGATGAACACTGAAGCTTTCTTT. The chain carries TRBV30 and TRBJ1-1; 8 nucleotides line up with TRBD1. The V and J ends lost 5 bases and 0 bases, in that order; junction bases with no gene match: 5. The CDR3 is 14 residues long. The germline V gene encodes CDR1 GTSNPN and CDR2 SVGIG (reference sequence).

This clone was counted only a few times. The rearrangement uses TRBV5-4 and TRBJ2-5, with D maybe TRBD2 (7 bases). Trimming left V 0 bases short and J 5 bases short, with 11 bases between. CDR3 length equals 14 residues. Germline CDR1 SGHNT, CDR2 YYREEE (reference sequence). DNA for the CDR3: TGTGCCAGCAGCTTGGGCGGGGGCGGGGAGACCCAGTACTTC. Amino acid sequence: CASSLGGGGETQYF.

The DNA for the CDR3 is TGTGCCTGGAGAAAAGGGGGTTACGAGCAGTACTTC. This codes for CAWRKGGYEQYF. The V gene is TRBV30, the J gene TRBJ2-7; D is perhaps TRBD1 (6 bases). The V gene's germline CDR1 is GTSNPN and CDR2 SVGIG (reference sequence). CDR3 length: 12 amino acids. V was shortened by 3 bases and J by 4 bases, with 10 bases between the two germline ends.

The chain combines TRBV2 with TRBJ1-2, with 9 bases lining up with TRBD1. The CDR3 has 12 amino acids. V gave up 6 bases and J gave up 7 bases; unmatched junction bases: 3. The germline CDR1 and CDR2 sequences are SNHLY and FYNNEI. The CDR3 loop reads CASSGTGSGYTF. The CDR3 DNA follows: TGTGCCAGCAGCGGGACAGGGTCTGGCTACACCTTC. Filled out from reference TRBV2 and TRBJ1-2, the complete variable domain reads EPEVTQTPSHQVTQMGQEVILRCVPISNHLYFYWYRQILGQKVEFLVSFYNNEISEKSEIFDDQFSVERPDGSNFTLKIRSTKLEDSAMYFCASSGTGSGYTFGSGTRLTVV.

The chain combines TRBV19 with TRBJ1-2; the match to TRBD1 covers 9 bases. Trimming removed 2 bases from V and 10 bases from J; junction bases left unmatched: 8. Germline values: CDR1 LNHDA, CDR2 SQIVND (reference sequence). This CDR3 is built from 14 residues. DNA of the CDR3: TGTGCCAGTAGTATATCCAAAACAGGGGGCCTCTACACCTTC. It translates to CASSISKTGGLYTF. Looking up the rest from reference TRBV19 and TRBJ1-2 gives the full variable domain: DGGITQSPKYLFRKEGQNVTLSCEQNLNHDAMYWYRQDPGQGLRLIYYSQIVNDFQKGDIAEGYSVSREKKESFPLTVTSAQKNPTAFYLCASSISKTGGLYTFGSGTRLTVV.

This chain uses TRBV30 with TRBJ1-1; D is possibly TRBD1 (6 bases). The CDR3 has 14 amino acids. The germline V gene has CDR1 GTSNPN and CDR2 SVGIG (reference sequence). V lost 3 bases to trimming and J lost 1 base, with 12 bases between them. The CDR3 sequence is CAWRSGTQNTEAFF. In DNA form, the CDR3 reads TGTGCCTGGAGATCCGGGACACAGAACACTGAAGCTTTCTTT.

The chain combines TRBV7-8 with TRBJ1-2; D unclear. CDR1 is SGHVS and CDR2 is FQNEAQ in the germline V gene. The CDR3 spans 15 residues. Deletions cut 5 bases from V and 4 bases from J, with 17 bases between. The CDR3 reads CASSPRDKPLYGYTF. The CDR3 DNA follows: TGTGCCAGCAGCCCCCGCGACAAGCCCCTCTATGGCTACACCTTC.

This clone showed up just once. The CDR3 DNA follows: TGTGCCAGCTCACCAGGGCAGGCGGAGGATTCACCCCTCCACTTT. Amino acid sequence: CASSPGQAEDSPLHF. The gene calls are TRBV18 and TRBJ1-6; D is undetermined. Trimming took off 2 bases at V and 8 bases at J, with 13 bases between the two ends. The V gene's germline CDR1 is KGHSH and CDR2 LQKENI. This CDR3 is built from 15 residues. Full variable domain (outside the CDR3, taken from reference TRBV18 and TRBJ1-6): NAGVMQNPRHLVRRRGQEARLRCSPMKGHSHVYWYRQLPEEGLKFMVYLQKENIIDESGMPKERFSAEFPKEGPSILRIQQVVRGDSAAYFCASSPGQAEDSPLHFGNGTRLTVT.

This rearrangement joins TRBV19 to TRBJ1-1; 10 bases are shared with TRBD1. This CDR3 has 15 amino acids. V shed 5 bases, J shed 5 bases, and the junction held 8 bases outside the gene matches. Per germline, CDR1 LNHDA and CDR2 SQIVND (reference sequence). The CDR3 nucleotides are TGTGCCAGTAGTGTGCCGGGACAGGGGAGGACTGAAGCTTTCTTT. Translation: CASSVPGQGRTEAFF.

The rearrangement joins TRBV4-3 to TRBJ2-4, with 9 bases fitting TRBD1. The J segment lost 12 bases and the V segment lost 4 bases, leaving 7 bases of the junction unmatched. This CDR3 spans 13 amino acids. Germline V gives CDR1 LGHNA, CDR2 YSLEER. For the CDR3, the DNA is TGCGCCAGCAGCCTCGGGCTACAGGGGGCTCAGTACTTC. It specifies CASSLGLQGAQYF.

The V and J genes are TRBV2 and TRBJ1-1, with D unresolved. Germline CDR1 SNHLY, CDR2 FYNNEI. The CDR3 runs 13 residues. V shed 4 bases and J shed 1 base, with 7 bases lying between them. The CDR3 sequence is CASSVEGNTEAFF. The CDR3 DNA is TGTGCCAGCAGTGTCGAGGGGAACACTGAAGCTTTCTTT.

The table lists this clone with a few counts. This chain uses TRBV28 with TRBJ1-2; a possible D gene is TRBD1 (5 bases). Germline V gene lookup returns CDR1 MDHEN and CDR2 SYDVKM. This CDR3 contains 14 residues. V lost 5 bases, J lost 0 bases, and 10 bases lay in between. Here the CDR3 reads CASSLRQTNYGYTF. In DNA form, the CDR3 reads TGTGCCAGCAGTCTAAGACAGACTAACTATGGCTACACCTTC.

This clone was counted once. V usage is TRBV28 and J usage is TRBJ1-2; 7 nucleotides match TRBD1. V lost 3 bases, J lost 3 bases, and 4 bases stayed unmatched. The CDR3 has 14 residues. Germline V lookup: CDR1 MDHEN, CDR2 SYDVKM. The CDR3 bases are TGTGCCAGCAGTTTTCGACAGGGCTACTATGGCTACACCTTC. As protein: CASSFRQGYYGYTF.

This sequence joins TRBV30 and TRBJ2-5, with D possibly matching TRBD2 (6 bases). With 5 bases removed from V and 10 bases from J, the gap between germline ends came to 14 bases. This CDR3 has 11 amino acids. Germline V gene sequence: CDR1 GTSNPN, CDR2 SVGIG (reference sequence). CDR3 sequence: CAWHSAGLQYF. For the CDR3, the DNA is TGTGCCTGGCATTCCGCGGGACTCCAGTACTTC.

The chain employs TRBV18 and TRBJ2-5; D ambiguous. CDR1 and CDR2 from the germline V gene are KGHSH and LQKENI. Deletions cut 2 bases from V and 5 bases from J, with 12 bases between. CDR3 length equals 14 residues. CDR3 region: CASSPAAQRETQYF. The CDR3 DNA reads TGTGCCAGCTCACCAGCCGCCCAGAGGGAGACCCAGTACTTC. Filled out from reference TRBV18 and TRBJ2-5, the complete variable domain reads NAGVMQNPRHLVRRRGQEARLRCSPMKGHSHVYWYRQLPEEGLKFMVYLQKENIIDESGMPKERFSAEFPKEGPSILRIQQVVRGDSAAYFCASSPAAQRETQYFGPGTRLLVL.

This clone was counted only a few times. For the CDR3, the DNA is TGTGCCAGCAGTGAACACTGGGGGCGAGGTTTGGCTGAAGCTTTCTTT. Its protein is CASSEHWGRGLAEAFF. V and J are TRBV6-1 and TRBJ1-1, with D maybe TRBD1 (6 bases). The CDR3 sequence is 16 residues long. The germline V gene encodes CDR1 MNHNS and CDR2 SASEGT. V lost 2 bases and J lost 6, with 19 bases in between.

V is TRBV4-1 and J is TRBJ1-6; D call uncertain. The CDR3 covers 15 residues. The germline gives CDR1 MGHRA, CDR2 YSYEKL. Between the trimmed V and J ends, which lost 1 base and 7 bases, there was a span of 11 bases. The CDR3 region is CASSQAGEGNSPLHF. As DNA, the CDR3 is TGCGCCAGCAGCCAAGCCGGGGAGGGAAATTCACCCCTCCACTTT.